These T cell receptor beta chains were read from a single sample in a study of blood T cell repertoires in COVID-19. Sequencing was performed with immunoSEQ multiplex PCR; in TCRdb, only in-frame clones are kept and a portion is missing. The table includes around 190,000 clones, about four fifths detected once. The sequenced material came from peripheral blood. The receptors stem from a middle-aged woman with COVID-19, enrolled during active disease. CDR3s include the opening cysteine and the closing phenylalanine or tryptophan. Each record gives: CDR3 length, J gene, V gene, D gene, clone size, CDR3 DNA, CDR3 protein. The D gene is left open where the match is weak. Clone size appears in some rows only: once, few, many, or a class for an expanded clone.

len: 15; j_gene: TRBJ2-7; v_gene: TRBV14; d_gene: -; abundance: -; CDR3nt: TGTGCCAGCAGCCAAGACGGCACCCGGAGGTACGAGCAGTACTTC; CDR3aa: CASSQDGTRRYEQYF
len: 15; j_gene: TRBJ2-1; v_gene: TRBV5-6; d_gene: -; abundance: -; CDR3nt: TGTGCCAGCAGCCCTAGCCCGGGGGATAGCAATGAGCAGTTCTTC; CDR3aa: CASSPSPGDSNEQFF
len: 13; j_gene: TRBJ2-1; v_gene: TRBV11-2; d_gene: -; abundance: -; CDR3nt: TGTGCCAGCGTGGGGCCGACCTACAATGAGCAGTTCTTC; CDR3aa: CASVGPTYNEQFF
len: 15; j_gene: TRBJ2-7; v_gene: TRBV19; d_gene: -; abundance: -; CDR3nt: TGTGCCAGTAGTTCACGCCGGGACACCCCCTACGAGCAGTACTTC; CDR3aa: CASSSRRDTPYEQYF
len: 15; j_gene: TRBJ1-1; v_gene: TRBV11-2; d_gene: TRBD1; abundance: -; CDR3nt: TGTGCCAGCAGCTTAGCCGGGACAGGCGTTGCTGAAGCTTTCTTT; CDR3aa: CASSLAGTGVAEAFF
len: 15; j_gene: TRBJ2-7; v_gene: TRBV6-2/TRBV6-3; d_gene: TRBD1; abundance: -; CDR3nt: TGTGCCAGCAGTTACTCCGGGACAGGATTCTACGAGCAGTACTTC; CDR3aa: CASSYSGTGFYEQYF
len: 15; j_gene: TRBJ2-5; v_gene: TRBV30; d_gene: -; abundance: -; CDR3nt: TGTGCCTGGAGTGGCGGTAGGACCGGGGAAGAGACCCAGTACTTC; CDR3aa: CAWSGGRTGEETQYF
len: 16; j_gene: TRBJ2-3; v_gene: TRBV4-2; d_gene: TRBD2; abundance: once; CDR3nt: TGTGCCAGCAGCCAGATCACTAGCGGGAGAACAGATACGCAGTATTTT; CDR3aa: CASSQITSGRTDTQYF
len: 16; j_gene: TRBJ2-3; v_gene: TRBV7-8; d_gene: TRBD2; abundance: -; CDR3nt: TGTGCCAGCAGCTTTGCTACTAGCGGGGGCCAGGATACGCAGTATTTT; CDR3aa: CASSFATSGGQDTQYF
len: 13; j_gene: TRBJ1-1; v_gene: TRBV6-5; d_gene: -; abundance: -; CDR3nt: TGTGCCAGCAGAGTCTCAGGGAGAGGGGGAGCTTTCTTT; CDR3aa: CASRVSGRGGAFF
len: 14; j_gene: TRBJ1-2; v_gene: TRBV6-6; d_gene: TRBD1; abundance: -; CDR3nt: TGTGCCAGCAGTAAAGCCACAGGGGCCTATGGCTACACCTTC; CDR3aa: CASSKATGAYGYTF
len: 11; j_gene: TRBJ2-5; v_gene: TRBV23-1; d_gene: -; abundance: -; CDR3nt: TGCGCCAGACCTATAAAAAAGACCCAGTACTTC; CDR3aa: CARPIKKTQYF
len: 14; j_gene: TRBJ2-3; v_gene: TRBV12-5; d_gene: -; abundance: -; CDR3nt: TGTGCTAGTGGTTTGGACTCGATCGGGGATACGCAGTATTTT; CDR3aa: CASGLDSIGDTQYF
len: 11; j_gene: TRBJ2-7; v_gene: TRBV20-1; d_gene: -; abundance: -; CDR3nt: TGCAGTGCTAGACTAGCGAGCGAGCAGTACTTC; CDR3aa: CSARLASEQYF
len: 15; j_gene: TRBJ2-3; v_gene: TRBV30; d_gene: -; abundance: -; CDR3nt: TGTGCCTGGAGTGACTGGGCGGGGGCAGGAGATACGCAGTATTTT; CDR3aa: CAWSDWAGAGDTQYF
len: 14; j_gene: TRBJ2-1; v_gene: TRBV5-1; d_gene: -; abundance: -; CDR3nt: TGCGCCAGCAGCCGGTGGCAGGGCGCAAATGAGCAGTTCTTC; CDR3aa: CASSRWQGANEQFF
len: 14; j_gene: TRBJ1-1; v_gene: TRBV7-2; d_gene: -; abundance: -; CDR3nt: TGTGCCAGCAGCTTAGAAGGGGGATTGACTGAAGCTTTCTTT; CDR3aa: CASSLEGGLTEAFF
len: 15; j_gene: TRBJ1-4; v_gene: TRBV5-5; d_gene: TRBD1; abundance: -; CDR3nt: TGTGCCAGCAGCGGGGCACAGGGGGGGTCCGAAAAACTGTTTTTT; CDR3aa: CASSGAQGGSEKLFF
len: 15; j_gene: TRBJ2-3; v_gene: TRBV6-2/TRBV6-3; d_gene: TRBD2; abundance: -; CDR3nt: TGTGCCAGCAGCATTGGACTAGCGGGAACAGATACGCAGTATTTT; CDR3aa: CASSIGLAGTDTQYF
len: 15; j_gene: TRBJ1-1; v_gene: TRBV2; d_gene: -; abundance: -; CDR3nt: TGTGCCAGCAGTGAAGAAGGGGGACACCCTTTAGAAGCTTTCTTT; CDR3aa: CASSEEGGHPLEAFF
len: 15; j_gene: TRBJ1-1; v_gene: TRBV27; d_gene: -; abundance: few; CDR3nt: TGTGCCAGCAGTTTATCGGGCCAGTCAAACACTGAAGCTTTCTTT; CDR3aa: CASSLSGQSNTEAFF
len: 15; j_gene: TRBJ1-1; v_gene: TRBV11-1; d_gene: -; abundance: -; CDR3nt: TGTGCCAGCAGCTTAGAGTGGGGCTCAAGGGCTGAAGCTTTCTTT; CDR3aa: CASSLEWGSRAEAFF
len: 15; j_gene: TRBJ1-2; v_gene: TRBV5-1; d_gene: -; abundance: many; CDR3nt: TGCGCCAGCCGATATCCCAGGGAAGGAAACTATGGCTACACCTTC; CDR3aa: CASRYPREGNYGYTF